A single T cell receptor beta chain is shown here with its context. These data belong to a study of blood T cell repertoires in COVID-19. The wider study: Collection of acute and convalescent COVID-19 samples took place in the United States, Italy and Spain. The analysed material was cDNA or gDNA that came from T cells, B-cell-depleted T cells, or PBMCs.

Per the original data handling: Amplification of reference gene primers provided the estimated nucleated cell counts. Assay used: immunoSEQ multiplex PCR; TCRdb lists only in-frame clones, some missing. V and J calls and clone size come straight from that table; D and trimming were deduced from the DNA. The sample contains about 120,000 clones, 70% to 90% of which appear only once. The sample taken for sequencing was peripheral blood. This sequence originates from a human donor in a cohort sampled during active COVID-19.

In DNA form, the CDR3 reads TGCAGTGCTAGAATACAAGAGACCCAGTACTTC. It translates to CSARIQETQYF. The V gene is TRBV20-1, the J gene TRBJ2-5, with D hard to call. There are 11 residues in the CDR3. From germline, CDR1 is DFQATT and CDR2 SNEGSKA (reference sequence). Between the trimmed V and J ends, which lost 2 bases and 2 bases, there was a span of 3 bases.